These 22 T cell receptor beta chains were sequenced from one sample in a study of shared clonotypes between healthy human individuals. Sequencing was performed with immunoSEQ multiplex PCR; in TCRdb, only in-frame clones are kept and a portion is missing. The table shows approximately 2.5 million clones, with more than 90% occurring only once. The specimen was naive CD4+ T cells sorted from blood. Subset noted: CD45RA+ positively selected. The receptors come from a man aged 18 to 30 in good health.

The chain uses TRBV4-1 and TRBJ2-2, with D hard to call. The germline CDR1 and CDR2 sequences are MGHRA and YSYEKL. This CDR3 spans 13 amino acids. The V end lost 0 bases, the J end lost 9 bases, and 8 bases lay between the germline ends. CDR3 amino acids: CASSQDLGRELFF. The CDR3 DNA sequence: TGCGCCAGCAGCCAAGATTTGGGTCGGGAGCTGTTTTTT.

V and J are TRBV18 and TRBJ2-1; a weak D match, TRBD2 (5 bases). V lost 3 bases to trimming and J lost 0 bases, with 12 bases between them. The CDR3 covers 16 residues. CDR1 and CDR2 (germline): KGHSH, LQKENI. The CDR3 loop reads CASSPRGFSSYNEQFF. The CDR3 DNA follows: TGTGCCAGCTCACCGCGCGGGTTTAGCTCCTACAATGAGCAGTTCTTC.

The chain combines TRBV19 with TRBJ1-1; TRBD1 might be the D (6 bases). Trimming took off 10 bases at V and 4 bases at J, with 19 bases between the two ends. The CDR3 length is 14 residues. Germline CDR1 reads LNHDA; CDR2 reads SQIVND (reference sequence). This chain's CDR3 is CATSPGAFGTEAFF. The CDR3 nucleotides read TGTGCCACCTCCCCGGGGGCTTTCGGCACTGAAGCTTTCTTT. Filled out from reference TRBV19 and TRBJ1-1, the complete variable domain reads DGGITQSPKYLFRKEGQNVTLSCEQNLNHDAMYWYRQDPGQGLRLIYYSQIVNDFQKGDIAEGYSVSREKKESFPLTVTSAQKNPTAFYLCATSPGAFGTEAFFGQGTRLTVV.

V is TRBV4-3 and J is TRBJ2-2; the D is unclear. The CDR3 length is 17 residues. Per the germline V gene, CDR1 is LGHNA and CDR2 is YSLEER. V was trimmed by 1 base and J by 5 bases, leaving 17 bases between them. DNA of the CDR3: TGCGCCAGCAGCCAAGCCCCTCTCAGTGGTGGGACCGGGGAGCTGTTTTTT. It codes for CASSQAPLSGGTGELFF.

The V and J genes are TRBV5-1 and TRBJ2-3; D uncertain. Germline assignment: CDR1 SGHRS and CDR2 YFSETQ. The CDR3 is 13 amino acids. Deletions cut 4 bases from V and 6 bases from J, with 12 bases between. CDR3 coding DNA: TGCGCCAGCAGCCCGCGTTCGTGGGATACGCAGTATTTT. The encoded protein is CASSPRSWDTQYF.

A note on this clone: At the DNA level, this CDR3 is encoded by other sequences in the same sample as well. The chain combines TRBV7-9 with TRBJ1-6; D gene ambiguous. V was pared by 6 bases and J by 0 bases, with 9 bases between. The CDR3 totals 15 residues. Germline V gene lookup returns CDR1 SEHNR and CDR2 FQNEAQ (reference sequence). The CDR3 spells CASSSQSSYNSPLHF. The CDR3 coding sequence is TGTGCCAGCAGTTCCCAGAGCTCCTATAATTCACCCCTCCACTTT.

The chain combines TRBV7-2 with TRBJ2-7, with no clear D. V was clipped by 3 bases and J by 3 bases, with 12 bases between them. Germline assignment: CDR1 SGHTA and CDR2 FQGNSA. This CDR3 is built from 14 residues. The CDR3 region is CASSFSIGDYEQYF. The CDR3 DNA reads TGTGCCAGCAGCTTCTCCATTGGCGACTACGAGCAGTACTTC.

The CDR3 DNA reads TGTGCCAGCAGTGGACCAGGGACAGGGGAAATACCTAGCACAGATACGCAGTATTTT. Protein: CASSGPGTGEIPSTDTQYF. The rearrangement joins TRBV7-8 to TRBJ2-3; 10 nucleotides agree with TRBD1. The CDR3 extends over 19 amino acids. The V segment lost 6 bases and the J segment 0 bases; nucleotides outside the gene matches: 15. Germline V gene data show CDR1 as SGHVS and CDR2 as FQNEAQ.

CDR3 amino acids: CASLTTGGSYEQYF. CDR3 DNA sequence: TGTGCCAGCCTAACGACAGGGGGCTCCTACGAGCAGTACTTC. The genes are TRBV28 and TRBJ2-7, with 9 bases that match TRBD1. This CDR3 is 14 amino acids long. Germline CDR1 is MDHEN and CDR2 is SYDVKM. Trimming took 8 bases from V and 0 from J; bases not matched to a gene: 5.

The sample holds one count of this clone. The J gene is TRBJ2-2, the V gene TRBV10-1; 10 positions match TRBD2. The germline gives CDR1 WNHNN, CDR2 SYGVQD (reference sequence). This CDR3 comprises 16 residues. The V segment lost 2 bases and the J segment 6 bases; nucleotides outside the gene matches: 6. DNA for the CDR3: TGCGCCAGCAGTGAGCGCCTAGCGGGAGCTGCCGGGGAGCTGTTTTTT. Translating it yields CASSERLAGAAGELFF.

This chain joins TRBV29-1 and TRBJ2-3; 8 nucleotides align to TRBD1. The V segment lost 5 bases and the J segment 3 bases; nucleotides outside the gene matches: 10. The CDR3 consists of 15 residues. The germline gives CDR1 SQVTM, CDR2 ANQGSEA. The CDR3 region is CSVITGGSSTDTQYF. Written as DNA, the CDR3 is TGCAGCGTTATAACAGGGGGGTCAAGTACAGATACGCAGTATTTT.

This chain uses TRBV5-1 with TRBJ2-4; tentatively, D is TRBD1 or TRBD2 (6 bases each). Trimming left V 5 bases short and J 0 bases short, with 15 bases between. Germline V gene sequence: CDR1 SGHRS, CDR2 YFSETQ. The CDR3 extends over 16 amino acids. The CDR3 reads CASSFTGTLAKNIQYF. CDR3 DNA sequence: TGCGCCAGCAGTTTTACAGGGACTTTAGCCAAAAACATTCAGTACTTC.

The chain carries TRBV7-9 and TRBJ2-3; 13 bases match TRBD2. Germline CDR1 is SEHNR and CDR2 is FQNEAQ (reference sequence). The CDR3 consists of 17 residues. V was clipped by 3 bases and J by 0 bases; unmatched bases: 3. CDR3 residues: CASSFGTSGASTDTQYF. CDR3 nucleotides: TGTGCCAGCAGCTTCGGGACTAGCGGGGCCAGCACAGATACGCAGTATTTT.

This chain uses TRBV5-1 with TRBJ2-4; TRBD2 is a possible D gene (6 bases). This CDR3 contains 17 residues. Trimming cost V 4 bases and J 0 bases, with 17 bases left between them. From germline, CDR1 is SGHRS and CDR2 YFSETQ. For the CDR3, the DNA is TGCGCCAGCAGCCAGGGTTCTAGCGCCTTAGCCAAAAACATTCAGTACTTC. Translating gives CASSQGSSALAKNIQYF.

The chain carries TRBV5-4 and TRBJ2-1; a possible D gene is TRBD2 (6 bases). The CDR3 is 15 amino acids. Per the germline V gene, CDR1 is SGHNT and CDR2 is YYREEE (reference sequence). Trimming stripped 4 bases from V and 12 bases from J, with 23 bases between. The CDR3 DNA reads TGTGCCAGCAGCCCCGGAGGGTCTGGCCCCGAAGGGCAGTTCTTC. Translating gives CASSPGGSGPEGQFF.

For this clone: One junction end does not reproduce the germline sequence, and a read error may be involved. The CDR3 nucleotides are TGTGCCAGCAGCGTAAGGGGGGGGACAGGGCCTCCCCAAGGGACCCAGTACTTC. Its translation is CASSVRGGTGPPQGTQYF. V is TRBV7-2 and J is TRBJ2-5, with TRBD1 identical over 9 bases. CDR3 length: 18 residues. Germline V lookup: CDR1 SGHTA, CDR2 FQGNSA.

The chain joins TRBV28 to TRBJ1-2; 7 nucleotides agree with TRBD1. After removal of 3 bases from V and 5 bases from J, the junction contained 6 bases not matched to a gene. This CDR3 is built from 14 residues. Germline V gives CDR1 MDHEN, CDR2 SYDVKM. The CDR3 sequence: CASSLDNRGYGYTF. The CDR3, as DNA: TGTGCCAGCAGTTTGGATAACAGGGGATATGGCTACACCTTC.

J is TRBJ1-6 and V is TRBV5-5; no clear D gene. Germline V gene data show CDR1 as SGHKS and CDR2 as YYEKEE (reference sequence). Between the trimmed V and J ends, which lost 4 bases and 0 bases, there was a span of 8 bases. The CDR3 is 15 residues long. The CDR3 protein is CASSPVSSYNSPLHF. Here the CDR3 DNA reads TGTGCCAGCAGCCCCGTGAGCTCCTATAATTCACCCCTCCACTTT.

The chain uses TRBV5-4 and TRBJ1-3; D not certain. Germline CDR1 is SGHNT and CDR2 is YYREEE (reference sequence). The CDR3 length is 17 residues. The V end lost 4 bases, the J end lost 0 bases, and 17 bases lay between the germline ends. For the CDR3, the DNA is TGTGCCAGCAGCCTGCCGACGGGAGGAAACTCTGGAAACACCATATATTTT. Its translation is CASSLPTGGNSGNTIYF.

In this sample, this clone turned up a few times. The sample carries other DNA sequences with the same CDR3. V gene TRBV5-1 combines with J gene TRBJ1-1, with 7 nucleotides matching TRBD1. After removal of 0 bases from V and 5 bases from J, the junction contained 4 bases not matched to a gene. Looked up from germline, CDR1 is SGHRS and CDR2 is YFSETQ. The CDR3 extends over 14 amino acids. Here the CDR3 reads CASSLDRGRTEAFF. The CDR3 nucleotides are TGCGCCAGCAGCTTGGACAGGGGTCGAACTGAAGCTTTCTTT.

As concerns this clone: A read error may produce the germline difference seen at one junction end. V gene TRBV7-7 combines with J gene TRBJ2-1; a possible D gene is TRBD2 (6 bases). This CDR3 is built from 13 residues. Germline CDR1 and CDR2: SSHAT and FNYEAQ (reference sequence). Here the CDR3 reads CASSSSGLSEQFF. The CDR3 DNA reads as TGTGCTAGCAGCTCCTCGGGACTCAGTGAGCAGTTCTTC.

This clone occurred once. The rearrangement joins TRBV15 to TRBJ2-7; TRBD1 matches at 7 bases. J was trimmed by 2 bases and V by 1 base; bases with no gene match: 5. The CDR3 covers 15 residues. Germline assignment: CDR1 LNHNV and CDR2 YYDKDF (reference sequence). CDR3 in amino acids: CATSRVRTGAYEQYF. CDR3 nucleotides: TGTGCCACCAGCAGAGTTCGGACAGGTGCCTACGAGCAGTACTTC.